The sequence of this T cell receptor (beta chain) was determined in a study of blood T cells in healthy people across ages (dated by TCRdb to about 2015). Study-wide context: In model experiments, template switching captured roughly one uniquely barcoded TCR beta cDNA molecule for every two T cells. To track age-related changes in TCR beta repertoire diversity, the study relied on deep sequencing normalized with unique cDNA molecular identifiers. Donors were grouped into four age groups: young (average roughly 15 years), middle-aged (39), aged (around 60) and long-lived (about 89). To avoid experimental bias, donors of different ages were spread randomly across the sequencing lanes. The study analyzed two additional independent replicas of 1 million unique cDNA reads from the same blood draw for two donors, one aged 18 to 30 and one aged 80 or older. Study-wide findings and limitations: Observed TCR beta diversity per million T cells fell roughly linearly with age, and a significant reduction was already apparent by age about 43. Conclusive comparison of naive and antigen-experienced compartments was prevented by the profiling of bulk unsorted PBMCs. Because donor CMV infection status was unknown, age-related changes in expanded clonotypes were potentially confounded. A strong correlation was found between observed TCR beta diversity and the percentage of naive T cells measured by flow cytometry. Compared with the aged group, the long-lived group had more naive CD4+ T cells, fewer expanded clones and increased TCR diversity, a pattern suggesting age selection. Estimates of total diversity based on one million sequenced T cells were considered lower bounds and underestimates.

Systemically healthy Caucasian individuals from Russia, 35 to 40 in total and aged about 6 to 95 years, were included as donors. Each donor gave 8 to 10 milliliters of peripheral blood, drawn into EDTA-treated Vacutainer tubes. Ficoll-Paque density-gradient centrifugation was used to isolate PBMCs, with at least 6 million per sample. Trizol reagent was used to extract total RNA from PBMCs, with at least 5.5 micrograms per sample. For every donor, an aliquot of PBMCs went through flow cytometry to measure the percentages of naive CD45RAhigh/CD27high T cells. Library creation used 5' RACE. Instrument used: Illumina HiSeq 2500. A second PCR of roughly 7 to 12 cycles was run with a J-beta primer mix and a sample-barcoded 5' primer. A unique molecular identifier was introduced onto each TCR beta cDNA molecule by a template-switch 5' adaptor carrying 12 random nucleotides. At least 2.5 million CDR3-containing paired-end reads were obtained from each sample. First-strand cDNA synthesis was performed from all RNA using the Mint cDNA synthesis kit, with priming by a TRBC-specific oligonucleotide. All cDNA was treated with uracil-DNA glycosylase and then went through a first 18-cycle PCR with the universal primers M1SS and BC2_uni_R. Per the authors' processing: For normalization, 1 million high-quality reads were randomly selected from each sample, with every read carrying a distinct molecular identifier. Reads with shared molecular identifiers were discarded instead of being binned into consensus sequences. MiTCR, run with a Q25 quality threshold and the strictest error-elimination algorithm, handled CDR3 identification, clonotype clustering and error correction. A nonparametric unseen species model using Euler transformation provided a lower-bound estimate of total TCR beta diversity. In-frame beta chains were kept once TCRdb had trimmed the public reads at Q25 with fastp and called clones with MiXCR. Each entry merges the rows of one CDR3 protein and shows their most common DNA and genes. The V and J calls follow TCRdb's processing rather than the paper's. In all, the sample holds approximately 1,000,000 distinct CDR3 sequences, and 35% to 55% of those were seen once. In total, the top ten clones hold approximately 17% of the sample.

The CDR3 runs 13 amino acids, cysteine and phenylalanine included. Only the CDR3 part of the read is kept: 39 bases, read in frame from the first base. For CDR1 and CDR2, the germline V gene (reference sequence) lists DFQATT and SNEGSKA. The germline V and J ends show losses of 3 bases and 6 bases respectively, and no gene match explains 5 bases of the junction. Notes on this clonotype: Its recognized antigen is unknown. No base qualities exist here, and no much larger clone lies one base off it.

The chain uses TRBV20-1 and TRBJ2-1; 7 nucleotides in the junction match TRBD2. The source of this sequence is a woman aged 55-69 years in good health. Sequencing was done on a sample of blood. CDR3 protein: CSASSGGSNEQFF. The nucleotide sequence reads as follows: TGCAGTGCTAGTTCCGGGGGGAGCAATGAGCAGTTCTTC.